Following are 21 T cell receptor beta chains from one sample sequenced in a study of cytomegalovirus exposure and HLA in healthy donors. The primer mix had 60 Vbeta and 13 Jbeta primers. The table came from immunoSEQ multiplex PCR; TCRdb's copy has only in-frame clones and leaves some out. Of more than 65,000 clones listed, 74% are singletons. The sample comprised PBMCs. These receptors were collected from a woman aged 60 to 75 in good health and CMV-seropositive.

This clone showed up just a few times. The gene calls are TRBV6-6 and TRBJ1-1; no clear D gene. Trimming removed 4 bases from V and 3 bases from J, with 6 bases in between. The CDR3 consists of 12 residues. Germline V gene data show CDR1 as MNHNY and CDR2 as SVGAGI (reference sequence). CDR3 coding DNA: TGTGCCAGCAGTTCCCAGGACACTGAAGCTTTCTTT. Translating it yields CASSSQDTEAFF.

The chain recombines TRBV1 with TRBJ2-2; the table gives TRBD2 as D, unverified against the DNA. TRBV1 is recorded as a pseudogene. The length of the CDR3 is 16 residues. Here the CDR3 DNA reads TGCACCAGCAGCCGCCGGCATGTCGGTTACACCGGGGGGCCGTTTTTT. Translation: CTSSRRHVGYTGGPFF.

V is TRBV6-1 and J is TRBJ1-1, with D unclear. The CDR3 loop spans 14 amino acids. CDR1 and CDR2 (germline): MNHNS, SASEGT. V was cut by 7 bases and J by 0 bases, with 12 bases left in between. The CDR3 DNA reads as TGTGCCAGCATTTACAGCAATATGAACACTGAAGCTTTCTTT. This encodes CASIYSNMNTEAFF.

As DNA, the CDR3 is TGTGCCAGCAGTTTAGGACAGGGGGCCGGAGAGACCCAGTACTTC. Translated: CASSLGQGAGETQYF. The V call is TRBV6-1, the J call TRBJ2-5; 11 bases agree with TRBD1. The CDR3 extends over 15 amino acids. Germline V CDR1 and CDR2: MNHNS, SASEGT. Trimming removed 5 bases from V and 4 bases from J; junction bases left unmatched: 6.

The V call is TRBV9, the J call TRBJ1-5; unclear D gene. Germline lookup yields CDR1 SGDLS and CDR2 YYNGEE. This CDR3 contains 16 residues. V was pared by 0 bases and J by 0 bases, with 10 bases between. The CDR3 here is CASSVVRSNSNQPQHF. The CDR3 DNA reads as TGTGCCAGCAGCGTAGTTCGCAGTAATAGCAATCAGCCCCAGCATTTT.

This rearrangement joins TRBV7-8 to TRBJ2-7, with TRBD1 matching 8 bases. V lost 1 base to trimming and J lost 4 bases; unmatched junction nucleotides: 3. From germline, CDR1 is SGHVS and CDR2 FQNEAQ. The CDR3 length is 14 residues. CDR3 DNA sequence: TGTGCCAGCAGCTTAGGGACAGGGCCTTACGAGCAGTACTTC. Translated: CASSLGTGPYEQYF.

This chain links TRBV11-2 with TRBJ1-3; D remains ambiguous. The germline V gene has CDR1 SGHAT and CDR2 FQNNGV. V lost 5 bases and J 7 bases, leaving 18 bases between the germline ends. This CDR3 is built from 15 residues. DNA of the CDR3: TGTGCCAGCAGCCTCTCCACGGGGTCGGGGAACACCATATATTTT. Translation: CASSLSTGSGNTIYF.

This chain uses TRBV5-1 with TRBJ1-2, with a possible D match to TRBD1 (5 bases). The CDR3 length is 12 residues. Trimming removed 2 bases from V and 8 bases from J, with 10 bases in between. The germline gives CDR1 SGHRS, CDR2 YFSETQ. CDR3 in amino acids: CASSFQGEGYTF. CDR3 DNA sequence: TGCGCCAGCAGCTTTCAAGGGGAAGGCTACACCTTC.

V is TRBV6-1 and J is TRBJ2-1; 7 nucleotides match TRBD2. V was clipped by 2 bases and J by 10 bases; unmatched bases: 8. From germline, CDR1 is MNHNS and CDR2 SASEGT. CDR3 length: 14 residues. CDR3 protein: CASSERSGNKEQFF. The CDR3 nucleotides read TGTGCCAGCAGTGAACGGAGCGGGAATAAGGAGCAGTTCTTC.

The V call is TRBV2, the J call TRBJ1-1, with 7 nucleotides matching TRBD1. The germline V gene has CDR1 SNHLY and CDR2 FYNNEI. There are 15 residues in the CDR3. V shed 5 bases, J shed 0 bases, and the junction held 6 bases outside the gene matches. CDR3 sequence reads: CASSPQGVMNTEAFF. CDR3 DNA: TGTGCCAGCAGTCCCCAGGGGGTCATGAACACTGAAGCTTTCTTT.

The rearrangement uses TRBV5-1 and TRBJ1-1; a weak D match, TRBD1 (5 bases). The germline V gene has CDR1 SGHRS and CDR2 YFSETQ. The CDR3 consists of 13 residues. Trimming cost V 7 bases and J 1 base, with 11 bases left between them. CDR3 amino acids: CASSATANTEAFF. Written as DNA, the CDR3 is TGCGCCAGCTCTGCGACAGCGAACACTGAAGCTTTCTTT.

The rearrangement joins TRBV7-2 to TRBJ2-2; 8 positions match TRBD2. With 2 bases clipped from V and 4 bases from J, the junction kept 15 bases outside the gene matches. The CDR3 totals 19 residues. Looked up from germline, CDR1 is SGHTA and CDR2 is FQGNSA. CDR3 nucleotides: TGTGCCAGCAGCTTACGAGGTCGCGACAGCGGGAGAGGCACCGGGGAGCTGTTTTTT. Translation: CASSLRGRDSGRGTGELFF.

The rearrangement links TRBV7-8 to TRBJ1-2; 7 nucleotides match TRBD1. CDR1 SGHVS and CDR2 FQNEAQ come from the germline V gene. Germline trimming cut 5 bases from V and 8 bases from J; bases unmatched to any gene: 8. This CDR3 contains 13 residues. DNA of the CDR3: TGTGCCAGCAGCCCGGGACAGTACATGGGCTACACCTTC. It yields the protein CASSPGQYMGYTF.

This chain connects TRBV14 to TRBJ2-1, with 13 positions matching TRBD2. The junction had 5 bases not matched to a gene; V was cut back by 3 bases and J by 9 bases. In germline, CDR1 is SGHDN, CDR2 FVKESK. CDR3 length: 15 residues. This CDR3 is CASSHRTSGRREQFF. In nucleotides, the CDR3 is TGTGCCAGCAGCCATCGGACTAGCGGGAGACGTGAGCAGTTCTTC. The full variable domain, completed using reference TRBV14 and TRBJ2-1, is EAGVTQFPSHSVIEKGQTVTLRCDPISGHDNLYWYRRVMGKEIKFLLHFVKESKQDESGMPNNRFLAERTGGTYSTLKVQPAELEDSGVYFCASSHRTSGRREQFFGPGTRLTVL.

This chain links TRBV30 with TRBJ1-2; the D gene is possibly TRBD1 (6 bases). CDR3 size: 13 residues. Germline values: CDR1 GTSNPN, CDR2 SVGIG (reference sequence). The V gene lost 0 bases and the J gene lost 4 bases, with 9 bases spanning the gap. CDR3 coding DNA: TGTGCCTGGAGTGTACAACAGGGCTATGGCTACACCTTC. Translating gives CAWSVQQGYGYTF.

The chain joins TRBV2 to TRBJ1-5; D may be TRBD1 (6 bases). V was clipped by 7 bases and J by 5 bases, with 12 bases between them. Germline loops: CDR1 SNHLY, CDR2 FYNNEI. The CDR3 has 13 residues. The CDR3 is CASTYRVYQPQHF. In nucleotides, the CDR3 is TGTGCCAGCACCTACAGGGTCTATCAGCCCCAGCATTTT. Variable domain in full (rest from reference TRBV2 and TRBJ1-5): EPEVTQTPSHQVTQMGQEVILRCVPISNHLYFYWYRQILGQKVEFLVSFYNNEISEKSEIFDDQFSVERPDGSNFTLKIRSTKLEDSAMYFCASTYRVYQPQHFGDGTRLSIL.

This chain joins TRBV9 and TRBJ1-4; maybe TRBD1 (5 bases). The CDR3 extends over 15 amino acids. V was cut by 3 bases and J by 4 bases, with 13 bases left in between. CDR1 and CDR2 from the germline V gene are SGDLS and YYNGEE. The chain's CDR3 is CASSASGGGNEKLFF. In nucleotides, the CDR3 is TGTGCCAGCAGCGCAAGCGGGGGGGGTAATGAAAAACTGTTTTTT.

The V call is TRBV7-8, the J call TRBJ1-3; TRBD1 aligns across 9 bases. Trimming removed 5 bases from V and 2 bases from J; junction bases left unmatched: 7. The CDR3 covers 16 residues. Germline V gives CDR1 SGHVS, CDR2 FQNEAQ. CDR3 amino acids: CASSNLQGAAGNTIYF. For the CDR3, the DNA is TGTGCCAGCAGCAACTTACAGGGGGCGGCTGGAAACACCATATATTTT.

This clone was seen only a few times. The genes are TRBV5-6 and TRBJ1-1; D perhaps matches TRBD1 (5 bases). Germline assignment: CDR1 SGHDT and CDR2 YYEEEE. V was clipped by 0 bases and J by 5 bases, with 14 bases between them. There are 15 residues in the CDR3. DNA of the CDR3: TGTGCCAGCAGCTTGGTCGGCCAGGGTAGGACTGAAGCTTTCTTT. It encodes CASSLVGQGRTEAFF.

The genes are TRBV18 and TRBJ1-2, with D unclear. The germline V and J ends were trimmed by 3 bases and 3 bases, with 11 bases remaining between them. The germline V gene encodes CDR1 KGHSH and CDR2 LQKENI. The CDR3 contains 14 residues. Here the CDR3 reads CASSPPGLDYGYTF. The CDR3 DNA sequence: TGTGCCAGCTCACCCCCGGGGTTGGACTATGGCTACACCTTC.

The rearrangement joins TRBV2 to TRBJ2-1; TRBD2 aligns across 10 bases. The CDR3 runs to 12 residues. CDR1 SNHLY and CDR2 FYNNEI come from the germline V gene. J lost 12 bases, V lost 5 bases, and 4 bases had no gene match. In DNA, the CDR3 is TGTGCCAGCAGTCTCGGACTAGCGGCGCAGTTCTTC. Residues: CASSLGLAAQFF.